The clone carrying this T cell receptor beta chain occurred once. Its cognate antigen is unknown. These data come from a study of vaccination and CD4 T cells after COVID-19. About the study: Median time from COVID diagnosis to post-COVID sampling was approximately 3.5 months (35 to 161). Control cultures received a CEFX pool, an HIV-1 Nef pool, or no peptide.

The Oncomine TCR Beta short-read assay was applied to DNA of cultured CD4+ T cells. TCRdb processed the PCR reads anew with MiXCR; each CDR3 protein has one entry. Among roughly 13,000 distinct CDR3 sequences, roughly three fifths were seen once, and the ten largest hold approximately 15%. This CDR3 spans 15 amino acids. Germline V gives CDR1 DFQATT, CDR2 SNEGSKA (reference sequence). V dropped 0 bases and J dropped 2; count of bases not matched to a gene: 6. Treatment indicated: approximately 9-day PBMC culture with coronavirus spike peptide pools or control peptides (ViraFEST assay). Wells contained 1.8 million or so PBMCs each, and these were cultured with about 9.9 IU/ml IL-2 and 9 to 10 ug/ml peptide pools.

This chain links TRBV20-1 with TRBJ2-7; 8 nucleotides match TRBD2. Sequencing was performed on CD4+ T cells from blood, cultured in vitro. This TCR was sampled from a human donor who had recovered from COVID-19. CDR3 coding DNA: TGCAGTGCTAGAGACTATAGCGGGATGGCCTACGAGCAGTACTTC. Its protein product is CSARDYSGMAYEQYF.